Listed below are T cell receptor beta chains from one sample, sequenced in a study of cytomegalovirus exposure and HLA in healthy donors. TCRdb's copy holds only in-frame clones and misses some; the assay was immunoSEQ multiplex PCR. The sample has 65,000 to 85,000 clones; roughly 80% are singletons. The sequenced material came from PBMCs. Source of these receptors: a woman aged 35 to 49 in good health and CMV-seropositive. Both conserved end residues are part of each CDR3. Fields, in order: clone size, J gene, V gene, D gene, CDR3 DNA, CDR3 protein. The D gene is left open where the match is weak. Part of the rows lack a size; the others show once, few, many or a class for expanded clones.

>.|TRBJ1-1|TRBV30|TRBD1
TGTGCCTGGAGTCGAATGGGACAGGGTCACACTGAAGCTTTCTTT
CAWSRMGQGHTEAFF
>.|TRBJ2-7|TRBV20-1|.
TGCAGTGCTAGAGGCTACTACGAGCAGTACTTC
CSARGYYEQYF
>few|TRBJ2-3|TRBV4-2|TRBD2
TGTGCCAGCAGCCAAGAAGCAGGCGGGGGGGGCACAGATACGCAGTATTTT
CASSQEAGGGGTDTQYF
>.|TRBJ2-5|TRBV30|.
TGTGCCTGGGAGAGCGGGCAGGAGACCCAGTACTTC
CAWESGQETQYF
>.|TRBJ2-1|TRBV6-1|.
TGTGCCAGCTTGTCGCCGACAGCGTACAATGAGCAGTTCTTC
CASLSPTAYNEQFF
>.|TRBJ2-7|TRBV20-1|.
TGCAGTGCTAGCCAGGGATACGAGCAGTACTTC
CSASQGYEQYF
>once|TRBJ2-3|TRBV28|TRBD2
TGTGCCAGCAGCTCACCCCCGGGACTAGCGGGACCTAGCACAGATACGCAGTATTTT
CASSSPPGLAGPSTDTQYF
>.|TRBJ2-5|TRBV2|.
TGTGCCAGCAGTGCCAGGGCGTACCAAGAGACCCAGTACTTC
CASSARAYQETQYF
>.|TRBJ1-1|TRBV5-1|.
TGCGCCAGCAGCTTGGGGCAGGGGATGAACACTGAAGCTTTCTTT
CASSLGQGMNTEAFF
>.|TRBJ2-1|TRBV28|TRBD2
TGTGCCAGCAGTATGGGGACTAGCTATGAGCAGTTCTTC
CASSMGTSYEQFF
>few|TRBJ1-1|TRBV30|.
TGTGCCTGGAGTACCCCCTATCGCGTGAACACTGAAGCTTTCTTT
CAWSTPYRVNTEAFF
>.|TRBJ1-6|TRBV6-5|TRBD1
TGTGCCAGCAGGAGAGGGACAGGACTTAATTCACCCCTCCACTTT
CASRRGTGLNSPLHF
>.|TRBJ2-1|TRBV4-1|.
TGCGCCAGCAGCCAAGATGAAGAGACTTCTTCGAGCTCCTACAATGAGCAGTTCTTC
CASSQDEETSSSSYNEQFF
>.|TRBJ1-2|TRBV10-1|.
TGCGCCAGCAGTGTAGAAGACAGCTATGGCTACACCTTC
CASSVEDSYGYTF
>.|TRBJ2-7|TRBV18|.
TGTGCCAGCTCCCCATATCCCGGCGAGCAGTACTTC
CASSPYPGEQYF
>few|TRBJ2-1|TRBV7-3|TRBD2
TGTGCCAGCAGCCTAACTAGCGGGGGGGCCAACTATGAGCAGTTCTTC
CASSLTSGGANYEQFF
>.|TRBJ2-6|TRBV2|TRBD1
TGTGCCAGCAGGGATGACAGGGGACCTGGGGCCAACGTCCTGACTTTC
CASRDDRGPGANVLTF
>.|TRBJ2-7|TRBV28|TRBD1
TGTGCCAGCATGAGCCCCGGGACAGGGGCCGGCGAGCAGTACTTC
CASMSPGTGAGEQYF
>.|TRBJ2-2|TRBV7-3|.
TGTGCCAGCAGCTTAAGGGCCTCGAACACCGGGGAGCTGTTTTTT
CASSLRASNTGELFF
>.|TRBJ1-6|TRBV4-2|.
TGTGCCAGCAGCCAAGATCTGGTAGGAGTCGGTTCACCCCTCCACTTT
CASSQDLVGVGSPLHF
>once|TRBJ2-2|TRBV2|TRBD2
TGTGCCAGCAGTGAGGTTCCGGGGGGGGTCACCGGGGAGCTGTTTTTT
CASSEVPGGVTGELFF
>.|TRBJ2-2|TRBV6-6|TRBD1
TGTGCCAGCAGTCGGACAGGGGGCTACACCGGGGAGCTGTTTTTT
CASSRTGGYTGELFF
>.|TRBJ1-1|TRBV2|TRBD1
TGTGCCAGCAGGGAAGGGAGGGACAGAGACACTGAAGCTTTCTTT
CASREGRDRDTEAFF
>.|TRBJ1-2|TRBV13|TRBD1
TGTGCCAGCAGCTTTGGAGAGGGGACAGGGATCCGTGGCTACACCTTC
CASSFGEGTGIRGYTF
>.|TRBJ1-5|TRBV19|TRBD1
TGTGCCAGTAGTATTCGTGCAGGGGGTCAGCCCCAGCATTTT
CASSIRAGGQPQHF
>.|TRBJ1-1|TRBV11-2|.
TGTGCCAGCAGCTTAGTCTCAGGGATTAACACTGAAGCTTTCTTT
CASSLVSGINTEAFF